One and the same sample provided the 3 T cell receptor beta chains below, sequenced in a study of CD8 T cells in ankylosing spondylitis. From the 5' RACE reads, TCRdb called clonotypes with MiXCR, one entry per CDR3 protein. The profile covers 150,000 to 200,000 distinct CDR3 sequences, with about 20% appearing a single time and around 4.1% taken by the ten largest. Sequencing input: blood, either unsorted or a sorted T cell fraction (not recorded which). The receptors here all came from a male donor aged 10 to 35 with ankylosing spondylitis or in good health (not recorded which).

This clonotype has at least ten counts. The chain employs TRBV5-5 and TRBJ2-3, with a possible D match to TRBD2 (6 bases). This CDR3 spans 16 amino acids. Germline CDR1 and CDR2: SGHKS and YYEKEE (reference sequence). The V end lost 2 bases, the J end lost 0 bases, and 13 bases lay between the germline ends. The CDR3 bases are TGTGCCAGCAGCTTCCCAGCGGGCTCTAGCACAGATACGCAGTATTTT. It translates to CASSFPAGSSTDTQYF.

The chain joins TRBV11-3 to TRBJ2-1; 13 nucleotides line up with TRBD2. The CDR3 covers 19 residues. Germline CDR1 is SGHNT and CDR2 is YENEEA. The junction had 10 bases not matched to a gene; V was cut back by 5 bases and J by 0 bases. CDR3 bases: TGTGCCAGCAGCGTATACGGACTAGCGGGAGTCGGCTCCTACAATGAGCAGTTCTTC. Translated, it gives CASSVYGLAGVGSYNEQFF.

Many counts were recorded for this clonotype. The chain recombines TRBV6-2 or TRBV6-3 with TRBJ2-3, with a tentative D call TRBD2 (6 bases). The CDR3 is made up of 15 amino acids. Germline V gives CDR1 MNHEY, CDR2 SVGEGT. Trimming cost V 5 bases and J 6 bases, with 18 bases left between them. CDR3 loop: CASSQRAGSGDTQYF. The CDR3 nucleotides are TGTGCCAGCAGTCAACGGGCGGGATCAGGGGATACGCAGTATTTT.